The T cell receptor beta chain described here comes from a study of blood T cell repertoires in COVID-19. Study background: Samples taken during acute and convalescent COVID-19 were collected in the United States, Italy and Spain.

This CDR3 spans 14 amino acids. Germline V gene lookup returns CDR1 SGHTA and CDR2 FQGTGA. Trimming shortened V by 3 bases and J by 6 bases, and 13 bases separated the two germline ends. Methods used by the authors: Quantification of nucleated cells was approximated via reference gene primer amplification. Repertoires were generated with immunoSEQ multiplex PCR, while TCRdb's copy carries only in-frame clones and drops some. V and J calls and clone size are those listed in that table; D and trimming were worked out from the DNA. The sample holds about 270,000 clones, 70% to 90% seen once. Sequencing was performed on peripheral blood. The sequence derives from a woman aged 45 to 65 with active or convalescent COVID-19. The V gene is TRBV7-3, the J gene TRBJ2-3; D is possibly TRBD2 (6 bases). CDR3 residues: CASSLAGLGDTQYF. In DNA form, the CDR3 reads TGTGCCAGCAGCTTGGCGGGGTTGGGGGATACGCAGTATTTT.